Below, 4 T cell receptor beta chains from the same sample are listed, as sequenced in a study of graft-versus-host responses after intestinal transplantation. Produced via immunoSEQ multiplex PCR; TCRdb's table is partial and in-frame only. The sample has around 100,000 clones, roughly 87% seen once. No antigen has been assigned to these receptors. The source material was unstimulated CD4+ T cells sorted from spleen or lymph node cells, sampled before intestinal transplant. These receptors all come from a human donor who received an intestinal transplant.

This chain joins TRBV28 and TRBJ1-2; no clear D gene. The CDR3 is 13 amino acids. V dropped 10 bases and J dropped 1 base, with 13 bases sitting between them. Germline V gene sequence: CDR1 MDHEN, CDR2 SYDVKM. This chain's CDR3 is CATLNTDNYGYTF. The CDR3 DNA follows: TGTGCCACTTTAAATACAGATAACTATGGCTACACCTTC.

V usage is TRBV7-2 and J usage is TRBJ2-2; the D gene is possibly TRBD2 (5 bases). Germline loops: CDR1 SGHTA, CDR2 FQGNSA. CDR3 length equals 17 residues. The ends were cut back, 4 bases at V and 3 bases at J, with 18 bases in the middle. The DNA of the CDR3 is TGTGCCAGCAGCTCATTACTAGGTGTCTACGACACCGGGGAGCTGTTTTTT. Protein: CASSSLLGVYDTGELFF. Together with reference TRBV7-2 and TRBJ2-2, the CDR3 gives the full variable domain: GAGVSQSPSNKVTEKGKDVELRCDPISGHTALYWYRQSLGQGLEFLIYFQGNSAPDKSGLPSDRFSAERTGGSVSTLTIQRTQQEDSAVYLCASSSLLGVYDTGELFFGEGSRLTVL.

CDR3 loop: CASSQVTIPHGYTF. In DNA, the CDR3 is TGCGCCAGCAGCCAAGTCACCATACCCCATGGCTACACCTTC. The chain employs TRBV4-1 and TRBJ1-2; D not certain. The CDR3 length is 14 residues. The germline V gene encodes CDR1 MGHRA and CDR2 YSYEKL. Trimming shortened V by 1 base and J by 6 bases, and 12 bases separated the two germline ends.

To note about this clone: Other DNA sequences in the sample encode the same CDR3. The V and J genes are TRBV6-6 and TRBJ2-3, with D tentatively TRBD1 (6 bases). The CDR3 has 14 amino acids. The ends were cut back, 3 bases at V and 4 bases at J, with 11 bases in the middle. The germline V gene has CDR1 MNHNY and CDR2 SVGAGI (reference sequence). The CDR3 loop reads CASSYRGHADTQYF. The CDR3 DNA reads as TGTGCCAGCAGTTATAGGGGACATGCAGATACGCAGTATTTT.